The 31 T cell receptor beta chains reported below all come from one sample, sequenced in a study of cytomegalovirus exposure and HLA in healthy donors. The PCR made use of 60 Vbeta and 13 Jbeta primers. Sequencing used immunoSEQ multiplex PCR; TCRdb keeps in-frame clones, though not all of them. The table includes about 160,000 clones, around 85% detected once. Input material: PBMCs. The receptors shown here come from a man between 35 and 55 years old in good health and CMV-seronegative.

The CDR3 DNA reads as TGTGCCAGCAGCTTCTATTGGGCTAGCGGGGAAGGGCCAGATACGCAGTATTTT. Amino acids: CASSFYWASGEGPDTQYF. This chain joins TRBV7-2 and TRBJ2-3; 9 bases are shared with TRBD2. V was clipped by 3 bases and J by 4 bases; unmatched bases: 14. Germline CDR1 and CDR2: SGHTA and FQGNSA. The CDR3 is made up of 18 amino acids.

This clone was seen just once. This sequence joins TRBV19 and TRBJ2-2; D not resolved. The CDR3 contains 14 residues. V lost 3 bases, J lost 4 bases, and 9 bases lay in between. Germline CDR1 LNHDA, CDR2 SQIVND (reference sequence). This CDR3 reads CASSITSSTGELFF. CDR3 bases: TGTGCCAGTAGTATCACGAGTAGCACCGGGGAGCTGTTTTTT.

This chain links TRBV4-3 with TRBJ2-2, with D perhaps matching TRBD2 (5 bases). The V gene's germline CDR1 is LGHNA and CDR2 YSLEER. The CDR3 is made up of 15 amino acids. V was shortened by 4 bases and J by 1 base, with 10 bases between the two germline ends. The CDR3, as DNA: TGCGCCAGCAGCCTGACCGCGGGGAACACCGGGGAGCTGTTTTTT. It encodes CASSLTAGNTGELFF.

The V gene is TRBV5-4, the J gene TRBJ1-5, with TRBD1 matching over 9 bases. The CDR3 has 15 amino acids. V lost 4 bases and J lost 3; bases outside the gene matches: 5. Germline V CDR1 and CDR2: SGHNT, YYREEE (reference sequence). In DNA form, the CDR3 reads TGTGCCAGCAGCCGGGACAGGGACCCCAATCAGCCCCAGCATTTT. It specifies CASSRDRDPNQPQHF.

In its sample, this clone was seen once. A read error is likely, as this CDR3 ends without the conserved phenylalanine or tryptophan. The rearrangement uses TRBV4-1 and TRBJ2-7, with TRBD2 identical over 10 bases. V lost 1 base, J lost 3 bases, and 9 bases stayed unmatched. CDR1 is MGHRA and CDR2 is YSYEKL in the germline V gene. The CDR3 is 17 amino acids. Written as DNA, the CDR3 is TGCGCCAGCAGCCAAGCCCAACTAGCGGGGAATCTCTACGAGCAGTACCTC. This sequence encodes CASSQAQLAGNLYEQYL.

This chain connects TRBV4-1 to TRBJ2-5, with 8 positions matching TRBD1. The J call may not be correct, given that the DNA end is closer to TRBJ2-7. The CDR3 length is 15 residues. The germline gives CDR1 MGHRA, CDR2 YSYEKL. The CDR3 region is CASSQLRQGPYEQYF. The CDR3 DNA follows: TGCGCCAGCAGCCAGCTAAGACAGGGGCCCTACGAGCAGTACTTC.

The chain joins TRBV9 to TRBJ2-7; 9 nucleotides match TRBD2. This CDR3 region has 15 residues. V lost 0 bases to trimming and J lost 2 bases; unmatched junction nucleotides: 3. Germline V gene data show CDR1 as SGDLS and CDR2 as YYNGEE. The CDR3 DNA reads TGTGCCAGCAGCGTAGTTCCTAGCGGGACCTACGAGCAGTACTTC. Its translation is CASSVVPSGTYEQYF.

This rearrangement joins TRBV25-1 to TRBJ1-2; TRBD1 is a possible D gene (5 bases). The germline gives CDR1 MGHDK, CDR2 SYGVNS. The CDR3 runs to 14 residues. Trimming took off 4 bases at V and 1 base at J, with 10 bases between the two ends. CDR3 DNA sequence: TGTGCCAGCAGTGGGGGGGGGTATAACTATGGCTACACCTTC. Translation: CASSGGGYNYGYTF.

V usage is TRBV7-9 and J usage is TRBJ1-5; possible D gene TRBD1, 5 bases. Germline V CDR1 and CDR2: SEHNR, FQNEAQ (reference sequence). Between the trimmed V and J ends, which lost 6 bases and 7 bases, there was a span of 10 bases. The CDR3 consists of 12 residues. The CDR3 here is CASSGGRQPQHF. CDR3 DNA sequence: TGTGCCAGCAGTGGGGGGAGGCAGCCCCAGCATTTT.

This clone was observed a handful of times. The chain uses TRBV5-6 and TRBJ1-2, with 7 bases fitting TRBD1. Germline V gene data show CDR1 as SGHDT and CDR2 as YYEEEE. The CDR3 covers 15 residues. V shed 3 bases and J 1 base; nucleotides not matched to a gene: 6. This chain's CDR3 is CASSSTGAFNYGYTF. CDR3 DNA sequence: TGTGCCAGCAGCTCCACAGGGGCTTTTAACTATGGCTACACCTTC.

This clone has a single count. The chain is built from TRBV13 and TRBJ2-6; no definite D call. In germline, CDR1 is PRHDT, CDR2 FYEKMQ (reference sequence). Trimming left V 3 bases short and J 0 bases short, with 9 bases between. This CDR3 spans 16 amino acids. The CDR3, as DNA: TGTGCCAGCAGCTTTGCCACGGGCTCTGGGGCCAACGTCCTGACTTTC. Its translation is CASSFATGSGANVLTF.

The rearrangement joins TRBV5-1 to TRBJ1-1; 7 bases map to TRBD1. Germline V gives CDR1 SGHRS, CDR2 YFSETQ. The trim removed 3 bases at V and 0 bases at J, leaving 5 bases unmatched. This CDR3 spans 15 amino acids. The chain's CDR3 is CASSSETGMNTEAFF. The CDR3, as DNA: TGCGCCAGCAGCTCCGAGACAGGGATGAACACTGAAGCTTTCTTT.

This rearrangement joins TRBV7-3 to TRBJ2-5; TRBD1 aligns across 10 bases. The CDR3 consists of 15 residues. CDR1 and CDR2 from the germline V gene are SGHTA and FQGTGA. J was trimmed by 5 bases and V by 4 bases; bases with no gene match: 7. The DNA for the CDR3 is TGTGCCAGCAGCTCCGGGACAGGGGTAGGGGAGACCCAGTACTTC. Translation gives CASSSGTGVGETQYF. The whole variable domain, remainder taken from reference TRBV7-3 and TRBJ2-5, is GAGVSQTPSNKVTEKGKYVELRCDPISGHTALYWYRQSLGQGPEFLIYFQGTGAADDSGLPNDRFFAVRPEGSVSTLKIQRTERGDSAVYLCASSSGTGVGETQYFGPGTRLLVL.

The chain joins TRBV10-3 to TRBJ1-2, with D tentatively TRBD1 (5 bases). V gave up 6 bases and J gave up 3 bases, with 11 bases separating them. CDR1 is ENHRY, CDR2 SYGVKD, per germline. CDR3 size: 13 residues. The CDR3 loop reads CAISQGADYGYTF. CDR3 in DNA: TGTGCCATCAGCCAGGGTGCGGACTATGGCTACACCTTC.

The V call is TRBV4-1, the J call TRBJ2-1, with D possibly being TRBD2 (7 bases). The CDR3 runs to 16 residues. V lost 1 base and J 7 bases, leaving 17 bases between the germline ends. Germline CDR1 MGHRA, CDR2 YSYEKL. CDR3 residues: CASSQGSRRGANEQFF. The CDR3 DNA is TGCGCCAGCAGCCAAGGCTCCCGACGGGGGGCGAATGAGCAGTTCTTC.

The chain recombines TRBV9 with TRBJ2-5; tentative D call: TRBD1 (6 bases). Gene TRBJ2-7 matches the end of the DNA better, so the J call may be wrong. The CDR3 is 14 amino acids. The germline CDR1 and CDR2 sequences are SGDLS and YYNGEE. CDR3 in amino acids: CASSAGTPSYEQYF. CDR3 in DNA: TGTGCCAGCAGCGCCGGGACACCGTCCTACGAGCAGTACTTC.

V and J are TRBV7-9 and TRBJ1-2; a weak D match, TRBD1 (5 bases). Germline CDR1 reads SEHNR; CDR2 reads FQNEAQ (reference sequence). V gave up 9 bases and J gave up 0 bases, with 11 bases separating them. The CDR3 length is 13 residues. The CDR3: CASRQGTNYGYTF. In DNA form, the CDR3 reads TGTGCCAGTAGGCAGGGTACTAACTATGGCTACACCTTC.

The chain joins TRBV5-1 to TRBJ1-2, with TRBD1 matching over 10 bases. V trimming: 5 bases; J trimming: 2 bases; junction bases outside the gene matches: 6. The CDR3 extends over 15 amino acids. The germline CDR1 and CDR2 sequences are SGHRS and YFSETQ. CDR3 sequence reads: CASSRDRGSNYGYTF. DNA for the CDR3: TGCGCCAGCAGTAGGGACAGGGGTTCCAACTATGGCTACACCTTC. Supplemented by reference TRBV5-1 and TRBJ1-2, the full variable domain reads KAGVTQTPRYLIKTRGQQVTLSCSPISGHRSVSWYQQTPGQGLQFLFEYFSETQRNKGNFPGRFSGRQFSNSRSEMNVSTLELGDSALYLCASSRDRGSNYGYTFGSGTRLTVV.

The rearrangement uses TRBV7-6 and TRBJ2-2; weak D call: TRBD2 (7 bases). V gave up 10 bases and J gave up 1 base, with 13 bases separating them. Germline V gene sequence: CDR1 SGHVS, CDR2 FNYEAQ. The CDR3 has 14 amino acids. CDR3 sequence (DNA): TGTGCCACGAGGGGGGGGGAGAACACCGGGGAGCTGTTTTTT. It encodes CATRGGENTGELFF.

The chain is built from TRBV11-2 and TRBJ1-1, with 8 bases identical to TRBD1. Germline CDR1 is SGHAT and CDR2 is FQNNGV. The CDR3 sequence is 16 residues long. Germline trimming cut 5 bases from V and 4 bases from J; bases unmatched to any gene: 12. The CDR3 sequence is CASSPRTGIRGTEAFF. The CDR3 region has the DNA TGTGCCAGCAGCCCACGGACAGGGATCAGGGGCACTGAAGCTTTCTTT.

CDR3 region: CATSRDLETQYF. CDR3 DNA: TGTGCCACCAGCAGAGATCTGGAGACCCAGTACTTC. V is TRBV15 and J is TRBJ2-5; the D is unclear. V shed 0 bases and J shed 5 bases, with 4 bases lying between them. The germline CDR1 and CDR2 sequences are LNHNV and YYDKDF (reference sequence). The CDR3 runs to 12 residues.

The V gene is TRBV4-1, the J gene TRBJ2-7, with TRBD2 as a possible D gene (6 bases). CDR3 length equals 15 residues. CDR1 is MGHRA and CDR2 is YSYEKL in the germline V gene. The V end was cut by 4 bases, the J end by 0 bases, with 13 bases between. As DNA, the CDR3 is TGCGCCAGCAGCCCGGGGGACCGTGGCTCCTACGAGCAGTACTTC. Residues: CASSPGDRGSYEQYF.

In its sample, this clone was seen a few times. The V gene is TRBV10-3, the J gene TRBJ1-5; TRBD1 might be the D (6 bases). V was pared by 6 bases and J by 4 bases, with 13 bases between. The CDR3 length is 14 residues. CDR1 is ENHRY, CDR2 SYGVKD, per germline. The CDR3 is CAISLGHLNQPQHF. CDR3 in DNA: TGTGCCATCAGCCTGGGACACCTAAATCAGCCCCAGCATTTT.

The genes are TRBV6-6 and TRBJ2-6, with a possible D match to TRBD1 (6 bases). The CDR3 contains 15 residues. Trimming stripped 7 bases from V and 0 bases from J, with 10 bases between. Germline V gives CDR1 MNHNY, CDR2 SVGAGI (reference sequence). CDR3 residues: CASTPGASGANVLTF. CDR3 nucleotides: TGTGCCAGCACCCCAGGGGCCTCTGGGGCCAACGTCCTGACTTTC.

The V and J genes are TRBV9 and TRBJ2-5; D is undetermined. The V gene's germline CDR1 is SGDLS and CDR2 YYNGEE. The V gene lost 3 bases and the J gene lost 1 base, with 7 bases spanning the gap. The length of the CDR3 is 13 residues. The chain's CDR3 is CASSDQVQETQYF. CDR3 nucleotide sequence: TGTGCCAGCAGCGATCAGGTCCAAGAGACCCAGTACTTC.

V is TRBV5-6 and J is TRBJ1-1, with D unresolved. CDR3 length: 15 amino acids. Trimming removed 2 bases from V and 0 bases from J, with 11 bases in between. Germline CDR1 is SGHDT and CDR2 is YYEEEE. For the CDR3, the DNA is TGTGCCAGCAGCTTCCCGCCAAGCATGAACACTGAAGCTTTCTTT. Protein product: CASSFPPSMNTEAFF.

For the CDR3, the DNA is TGCGCCAGCAGCTCGGACAGGTTTAACTATGGCTACACCTTC. Translation: CASSSDRFNYGYTF. This chain connects TRBV4-1 to TRBJ1-2; 7 bases line up with TRBD1. The V and J ends lost 5 bases and 1 base, in that order; junction bases with no gene match: 4. CDR3 size: 14 residues. CDR1 MGHRA and CDR2 YSYEKL come from the germline V gene.

This rearrangement joins TRBV4-1 to TRBJ2-7, with 7 nucleotides matching TRBD1. V lost 3 bases and J lost 6; bases outside the gene matches: 8. Germline assignment: CDR1 MGHRA and CDR2 YSYEKL. The CDR3 covers 14 residues. In DNA, the CDR3 is TGCGCCAGCAGCCAGACAGGGATAGGGTTCGAGCAGTACTTC. This translates into CASSQTGIGFEQYF.

This clone was observed a single time. The gene calls are TRBV11-2 and TRBJ2-5, with 8 bases matching TRBD2. The end of the DNA is better explained by TRBJ2-7, so the J call may be wrong. Germline V gene data show CDR1 as SGHAT and CDR2 as FQNNGV. This CDR3 is built from 13 residues. The CDR3 reads CASSWAGGDEQYF. Written as DNA, the CDR3 is TGTGCCAGCAGCTGGGCGGGGGGAGACGAGCAGTACTTC.

The rearrangement joins TRBV30 to TRBJ2-2; the match to TRBD2 covers 7 bases. The germline V gene has CDR1 GTSNPN and CDR2 SVGIG (reference sequence). J was trimmed by 1 base and V by 5 bases; bases with no gene match: 7. This CDR3 is 15 amino acids long. The DNA for the CDR3 is TGTGCCTGGGGAGTCGGGGGGTTGAACACCGGGGAGCTGTTTTTT. It is translated as CAWGVGGLNTGELFF.

The chain is built from TRBV7-9 and TRBJ1-6, with TRBD1 identical over 7 bases. There are 15 residues in the CDR3. CDR1 and CDR2 from the germline V gene are SEHNR and FQNEAQ (reference sequence). The V segment lost 1 base and the J segment 6 bases; nucleotides outside the gene matches: 3. Written as DNA, the CDR3 is TGTGCCAGCAGCTTAGTACAGGGGAGTAATTCACCCCTCCACTTT. Its protein product is CASSLVQGSNSPLHF.